The rows below give T cell receptor beta chains drawn from one sample of a study of CD8 T cells in ankylosing spondylitis. TCRdb ran MiXCR on the 5' RACE reads and lists one entry per CDR3 protein. The sample holds fewer than 550,000 distinct CDR3 sequences, roughly 5.2% seen once. Material for sequencing was blood, either unsorted or a sorted T cell fraction (not recorded which). These receptors originate from a male donor with ankylosing spondylitis. The CDR3 runs from the conserved cysteine through the conserved F or W. The D gene is left open where the match is weak. Clone size appears in some rows only: once, few, many, or a class for an expanded clone.

j_call	clone_size	d_call	v_call	cdr3_aa	cdr3_nt
TRBJ1-5	few	.	TRBV4-3	CASSRPGEGQPQHF	TGCGCCAGCAGCCGGCCGGGGGAAGGGCAGCCCCAGCATTTT
TRBJ2-7	few	.	TRBV3-1	CASSLNGVAGEQYF	TGTGCCAGCAGCCTGAACGGGGTAGCCGGCGAGCAGTACTTC
TRBJ1-4	many	.	TRBV7-2	CASSLVPGPAGKLFF	TGTGCCAGCAGCTTAGTCCCGGGGCCCGCCGGGAAACTGTTTTTT
TRBJ1-5	many	.	TRBV5-1	CASSLDWGGNQPQHF	TGCGCCAGCAGCTTGGACTGGGGAGGCAATCAGCCCCAGCATTTT
TRBJ1-3	.	TRBD1	TRBV4-3	CASSQDNLQGARNTIYF	TGCGCCAGCAGCCAAGACAACCTACAGGGGGCCAGAAACACCATATATTTT
TRBJ2-7	.	.	TRBV5-5	CAISTGAFYEQYF	TGTGCCATCAGCACCGGGGCCTTTTACGAGCAGTACTTC
TRBJ2-3	many	.	TRBV29-1	CSVEDGRDTQYF	TGCAGCGTTGAGGACGGACGAGATACGCAGTATTTT
TRBJ1-1	many	TRBD1	TRBV7-3	CASSGTGGSTEAFF	TGTGCCAGCAGCGGTACAGGGGGCTCCACTGAAGCTTTCTTT
TRBJ2-5	many	.	TRBV12-3/TRBV12-4	CASKSISETQYF	TGTGCCAGCAAATCCATATCGGAGACCCAGTACTTC
TRBJ2-3	many	TRBD2	TRBV9	CASSGPSSGGADTQYF	TGTGCCAGCAGCGGACCCAGTAGCGGGGGGGCCGATACGCAGTATTTT
TRBJ2-7	many	.	TRBV12-3/TRBV12-4	CASSLPGTLVQYF	TGTGCCAGCAGTTTGCCCGGGACACTAGTGCAGTACTTC
TRBJ1-2	many	.	TRBV12-3/TRBV12-4	CASSFRDTYGYTF	TGTGCCAGCAGTTTCCGGGACACCTATGGCTACACCTTC
TRBJ2-7	many	.	TRBV9	CASSDQNSYEQYF	TGTGCCAGCAGCGATCAAAACTCCTACGAGCAGTACTTC
TRBJ2-5	many	TRBD1	TRBV7-9	CASSIEGQGGETQYF	TGTGCCAGCAGCATAGAGGGACAGGGCGGGGAGACCCAGTACTTC
TRBJ1-1	many	TRBD1	TRBV7-3	CASSPDRVAEAFF	TGTGCCAGCAGCCCGGACAGGGTTGCTGAAGCTTTCTTT
TRBJ1-2	many	TRBD1	TRBV20-1	CSARTSGGGGYTF	TGCAGTGCTAGAACTTCAGGGGGGGGAGGCTACACCTTC
TRBJ2-7	many	.	TRBV5-1	CASSLSPRDEQYF	TGCGCCAGCAGCTTATCTCCAAGGGACGAGCAGTACTTC
TRBJ2-1	few	.	TRBV4-3	CASSQLSNEQFF	TGCGCCAGCAGCCAACTTAGTAATGAGCAGTTCTTC
TRBJ2-1	many	TRBD2	TRBV5-1	CASSLTAGGPRNEQFF	TGCGCCAGCAGCTTGACAGCGGGGGGGCCTAGGAATGAGCAGTTCTTC
TRBJ1-4	many	.	TRBV10-3	CAISESGYRQNEKLFF	TGTGCCATCAGTGAGTCGGGCTACAGGCAGAATGAAAAACTGTTTTTT
TRBJ2-3	many	TRBD2	TRBV6-2/TRBV6-3	CASSRLAGGPSDTQYF	TGTGCCAGCAGTCGACTAGCGGGGGGCCCGTCCGATACGCAGTATTTT
TRBJ2-3	.	TRBD1	TRBV29-1	CSVEDLETGGWGDTQYF	TGCAGCGTTGAAGATCTTGAGACAGGGGGCTGGGGAGATACGCAGTATTTT
TRBJ2-1	many	.	TRBV29-1	CSAGERSYNEQFF	TGCAGCGCGGGGGAACGCTCCTACAATGAGCAGTTCTTC
TRBJ2-5	few	.	TRBV15	CATSRGGTGETQYF	TGTGCCACCAGCAGAGGTGGGACGGGAGAGACCCAGTACTTC
TRBJ2-7	many	.	TRBV28	CASSFIRGPREQYF	TGTGCCAGCAGTTTTATCAGGGGCCCAAGGGAGCAGTACTTC
TRBJ2-5	.	.	TRBV5-1	CASSRGPLDAAQYF	TGCGCCAGCAGCCGTGGGCCCCTAGATGCGGCCCAGTACTTC
TRBJ2-2	many	.	TRBV9	CASSVGHTGELFF	TGTGCCAGCAGCGTAGGGCATACCGGGGAGCTGTTTTTT
TRBJ2-3	many	.	TRBV11-1	CASSSTGPTDTQYF	TGTGCCAGCAGCTCGACGGGACCCACAGATACGCAGTATTTT
TRBJ2-3	many	.	TRBV29-1	CSVGESGPGDTQYF	TGCAGCGTTGGGGAAAGTGGCCCAGGGGATACGCAGTATTTT
TRBJ2-5	few	TRBD2	TRBV28	CASSLARFGTSGFQETQYF	TGTGCCAGCAGTTTGGCAAGATTCGGGACTAGCGGGTTTCAAGAGACCCAGTACTTC
TRBJ2-2	.	.	TRBV12-3/TRBV12-4	CASSHGDTYTGELFF	TGTGCCAGCAGTCATGGGGACACCTACACCGGGGAGCTGTTTTTT
TRBJ1-2	many	TRBD1	TRBV5-1	CASSLDRTGSGGYTF	TGCGCCAGCAGCTTGGATCGGACAGGTTCAGGAGGCTACACCTTC
TRBJ2-1	many	.	TRBV9	CASSDQGLGYNEQFF	TGTGCCAGCAGCGACCAGGGACTGGGTTACAATGAGCAGTTCTTC
TRBJ2-1	many	.	TRBV4-1	CASSTGKSRNEQFF	TGCGCCAGCAGTACCGGGAAATCCCGCAATGAGCAGTTCTTC
TRBJ2-3	many	.	TRBV6-5	CASSYLPNPSTDTQYF	TGTGCCAGCAGTTACTTACCAAACCCTAGCACAGATACGCAGTATTTT
TRBJ1-6	many	.	TRBV2	CASVGGAYNSPLHF	TGTGCCAGCGTCGGGGGCGCGTATAATTCACCCCTCCACTTT
TRBJ2-2	many	.	TRBV24-1	CATSDPRGTAVTGELFF	TGTGCCACCAGTGACCCTCGGGGGACAGCCGTTACCGGGGAGCTGTTTTTT
TRBJ2-5	many	.	TRBV20-1	CSALQSSGVETQYF	TGCAGTGCCCTCCAGTCCTCCGGGGTGGAGACCCAGTACTTC
TRBJ2-7	.	.	TRBV20-1	CSAQGGDRSNF	TGCAGTGCCCAGGGGGGGGACAGGTCTAACTTC
TRBJ2-1	.	TRBD2	TRBV12-3/TRBV12-4	CACTPPFRLAGPNNEQFF	TGTGCCTGCACCCCGCCCTTCCGACTAGCGGGCCCCAACAATGAGCAGTTCTTC
TRBJ2-6	.	.	TRBV18	CASSPMKGSGANVLTF	TGTGCCAGCTCACCGATGAAGGGGTCTGGGGCCAACGTCCTGACTTTC
TRBJ1-5	many	.	TRBV5-1	CASSLYPGQSNQPQHF	TGCGCCAGCAGCTTGTATCCAGGGCAAAGCAATCAGCCCCAGCATTTT
TRBJ2-3	many	.	TRBV5-1	CASMDLSSTDTQYF	TGCGCCAGTATGGACCTTTCTAGCACAGATACGCAGTATTTT
TRBJ1-1	many	.	TRBV7-2	CASGVQPNTEAFF	TGTGCCAGCGGGGTGCAGCCGAACACTGAAGCTTTCTTT
TRBJ2-7	.	.	TRBV2	CAVRRHAYEQYF	TGTGCCGTGCGCAGACACGCCTACGAGCAGTACTTC
TRBJ2-3	many	.	TRBV7-9	CASTPGRTDTQYF	TGTGCCAGCACCCCGGGGCGGACAGATACGCAGTATTTT
TRBJ2-1	many	.	TRBV5-1	CASSLRPGIRRNEQFF	TGCGCCAGCAGCTTGAGGCCCGGGATACGGAGGAATGAGCAGTTCTTC
TRBJ1-3	many	.	TRBV12-3/TRBV12-4	CASSIASAGNTIYF	TGTGCCAGCAGTATCGCGTCGGCTGGAAACACCATATATTTT
TRBJ2-5	few	.	TRBV28	CASRSYYIQETQYF	TGTGCCAGCAGAAGTTACTACATACAAGAGACCCAGTACTTC